What follows are 29 T cell receptor beta chains derived from one specimen sequenced in a study of blood T cell repertoires in COVID-19. Clones were read by immunoSEQ multiplex PCR, and TCRdb kept only the in-frame ones, dropping some. The sample includes about 220,000 clones, about 82% seen only once; the top ten take 2.4%. The material sequenced was peripheral blood. The receptors were sampled from a woman in her 70s with COVID-19, enrolled during active disease.

The sample holds a few counts of this clone. V gene TRBV19 combines with J gene TRBJ1-4, with D perhaps matching TRBD1 (6 bases). V was shortened by 11 bases and J by 7 bases, with 17 bases between the two germline ends. The CDR3 runs 13 residues. CDR1 and CDR2 from the germline V gene are LNHDA and SQIVND (reference sequence). Here the CDR3 DNA reads TGTGCCGTAGGTGGAAGGGGGGGTGAAAAACTGTTTTTT. Translation gives CAVGGRGGEKLFF.

The genes are TRBV6-6 and TRBJ1-1; 7 bases fit TRBD1. The CDR3 is made up of 14 amino acids. Germline CDR1 reads MNHNY; CDR2 reads SVGAGI (reference sequence). V shed 6 bases, J shed 3 bases, and the junction held 7 bases outside the gene matches. Written as DNA, the CDR3 is TGTGCCAGCAGAAAGGGGGCTACGGACACTGAAGCTTTCTTT. Protein: CASRKGATDTEAFF.

This chain links TRBV11-3 with TRBJ2-1; 7 bases fit TRBD1. Germline V gene data show CDR1 as SGHNT and CDR2 as YENEEA. The V segment lost 5 bases and the J segment 7 bases; nucleotides outside the gene matches: 5. The CDR3 is 13 residues long. CDR3 amino acids: CASSHRGGNEQFF. The DNA of the CDR3 is TGTGCCAGCAGCCACAGGGGTGGTAATGAGCAGTTCTTC. The full variable domain, in which reference TRBV11-3 and TRBJ2-1 provide the parts outside the CDR3, is EAGVVQSPRYKIIEKKQPVAFWCNPISGHNTLYWYLQNLGQGPELLIRYENEEAVDDSQLPKDRFSAERLKGVDSTLKIQPAELGDSAVYLCASSHRGGNEQFFGPGTRLTVL.

J is TRBJ1-4 and V is TRBV20-1, with D perhaps matching TRBD1 (5 bases). Germline values: CDR1 DFQATT, CDR2 SNEGSKA (reference sequence). The CDR3 is made up of 11 amino acids. Trimming shortened V by 2 bases and J by 10 bases, and 8 bases separated the two germline ends. The chain's CDR3 is CSARLGGKLFF. CDR3 DNA sequence: TGCAGTGCTAGATTGGGGGGAAAACTGTTTTTT.

This chain links TRBV6-5 with TRBJ2-5, with TRBD1 identical over 10 bases. V shed 10 bases and J 3 bases; nucleotides not matched to a gene: 11. The CDR3 spans 15 residues. Germline CDR1 is MNHEY and CDR2 is SVGAGI. The CDR3: CATRRRTGGEETQYF. The CDR3 DNA sequence: TGTGCCACTCGCCGCCGGACAGGGGGAGAAGAGACCCAGTACTTC.

The chain employs TRBV14 and TRBJ1-2; D possibly corresponds to TRBD1 (5 bases). CDR1 and CDR2 from the germline V gene are SGHDN and FVKESK. Trimming left V 0 bases short and J 5 bases short, with 13 bases between. This CDR3 has 15 residues. CDR3 nucleotide sequence: TGTGCCAGCAGCCAAGATCAACTGGCAGGGTATGGCTACACCTTC. This encodes CASSQDQLAGYGYTF.

The DNA of the CDR3 is TGTGCCAGCAGCAACCGGGCGGCGGGAGGTGCAGAGACCCAGTACTTC. Translated, it gives CASSNRAAGGAETQYF. This sequence joins TRBV7-3 and TRBJ2-5; 8 positions match TRBD2. From germline, CDR1 is SGHTA and CDR2 FQGTGA. The CDR3 length is 16 residues. V gave up 5 bases and J gave up 4 bases; unmatched junction bases: 12. The whole variable domain, filled in from reference TRBV7-3 and TRBJ2-5, reads GAGVSQTPSNKVTEKGKYVELRCDPISGHTALYWYRQSLGQGPEFLIYFQGTGAADDSGLPNDRFFAVRPEGSVSTLKIQRTERGDSAVYLCASSNRAAGGAETQYFGPGTRLLVL.

J is TRBJ2-5 and V is TRBV5-5, with D possibly being TRBD1 (6 bases). Germline V CDR1 and CDR2: SGHKS, YYEKEE (reference sequence). Between the trimmed V and J ends, which lost 2 bases and 5 bases, there was a span of 10 bases. The CDR3 runs to 13 residues. The DNA of the CDR3 is TGTGCCAGCAGCTTAGCAGGGGTTGAGACCCAGTACTTC. Amino acid sequence: CASSLAGVETQYF.

This rearrangement joins TRBV5-1 to TRBJ1-6; D is possibly TRBD1 (5 bases). There are 14 residues in the CDR3. Trimming took 1 base from V and 11 from J, leaving 13 bases between them. Germline V gene sequence: CDR1 SGHRS, CDR2 YFSETQ. CDR3 region: CASSLTGGTTPLHF. CDR3 DNA sequence: TGCGCCAGCAGCTTGACAGGCGGCACGACACCCCTCCACTTT.

V and J are TRBV5-6 and TRBJ2-7; TRBD2 matches at 7 bases. This CDR3 comprises 13 residues. Germline-derived CDR1 and CDR2 are SGHDT and YYEEEE. V was clipped by 4 bases and J by 3 bases; unmatched bases: 4. CDR3 bases: TGTGCCAGCAGCCTAGCGGTACACTACGAGCAGTACTTC. Encoded protein: CASSLAVHYEQYF. Drawing the rest from reference TRBV5-6 and TRBJ2-7, the complete variable domain is DAGVTQSPTHLIKTRGQQVTLRCSPKSGHDTVSWYQQALGQGPQFIFQYYEEEERQRGNFPDRFSGHQFPNYSSELNVNALLLGDSALYLCASSLAVHYEQYFGPGTRLTVT.

The V call is TRBV30, the J call TRBJ1-2; D is uncertain. There are 11 residues in the CDR3. Germline CDR1 GTSNPN, CDR2 SVGIG (reference sequence). V was pared by 0 bases and J by 7 bases, with 6 bases between. The DNA of the CDR3 is TGTGCCTGGAGTGTATCGGTTGGCTACACCTTC. Protein sequence: CAWSVSVGYTF.

This chain uses TRBV7-9 with TRBJ2-1; unclear D gene. Germline V CDR1 and CDR2: SEHNR, FQNEAQ (reference sequence). Trimming cost V 2 bases and J 0 bases, with 14 bases left between them. CDR3 length equals 17 residues. CDR3: CASSLTQPRSSYNEQFF. In DNA, the CDR3 is TGTGCCAGCAGCTTAACCCAACCCCGGAGCTCCTACAATGAGCAGTTCTTC. The entire variable domain, with the rest obtained from reference TRBV7-9 and TRBJ2-1, is as follows: DTGVSQNPRHKITKRGQNVTFRCDPISEHNRLYWYRQTLGQGPEFLTYFQNEAQLEKSRLLSDRFSAERPKGSFSTLEIQRTEQGDSAMYLCASSLTQPRSSYNEQFFGPGTRLTVL.

This clone occurred once. V and J are TRBV6-1 and TRBJ2-7, with TRBD1 as a possible D gene (6 bases). CDR3 length: 15 residues. Germline V gives CDR1 MNHNS, CDR2 SASEGT. V lost 1 base to trimming and J lost 3 bases, with 13 bases between them. CDR3 DNA: TGTGCCAGCAGTGAAGAAACAGGGATCTACTACGAGCAGTACTTC. It specifies CASSEETGIYYEQYF.

The rearrangement uses TRBV19 and TRBJ1-5, with TRBD1 matching 7 bases. The trim removed 8 bases at V and 2 bases at J, leaving 9 bases unmatched. Per germline, CDR1 LNHDA and CDR2 SQIVND (reference sequence). The CDR3 totals 15 residues. The CDR3 nucleotides are TGTGCCAGTCAAACCGACAGGGAGGGCAATCAGCCCCAGCATTTT. It translates to CASQTDREGNQPQHF.

The rearrangement joins TRBV7-2 to TRBJ2-7, with 9 bases lining up with TRBD1. The trim removed 1 base at V and 3 bases at J, leaving 10 bases unmatched. Germline values: CDR1 SGHTA, CDR2 FQGNSA. There are 17 residues in the CDR3. The CDR3 region has the DNA TGTGCCAGCAGCTTAGTAGGGGGGACAGGGAATAACTACGAGCAGTACTTC. Its translation: CASSLVGGTGNNYEQYF.

The chain joins TRBV2 to TRBJ1-2; D call uncertain. V was trimmed by 2 bases and J by 7 bases, leaving 23 bases between them. The CDR3 is made up of 17 amino acids. Looked up from germline, CDR1 is SNHLY and CDR2 is FYNNEI. The CDR3 is CASSERAGGVDMGGYTF. CDR3 sequence (DNA): TGTGCCAGCAGTGAAAGGGCAGGAGGTGTGGATATGGGTGGCTACACCTTC.

V and J are TRBV6-5 and TRBJ2-1, with D possibly TRBD2 on 5 matching bases. V lost 0 bases and J lost 3, with 12 bases in between. The CDR3 sequence is 16 residues long. Germline lookup yields CDR1 MNHEY and CDR2 SVGAGI. DNA for the CDR3: TGTGCCAGCAGTTACTCGATGGAGGCTGGCTACAATGAGCAGTTCTTC. It translates to CASSYSMEAGYNEQFF.

The chain has TRBV5-1 and TRBJ2-1; perhaps TRBD1 as D (6 bases). The CDR3 consists of 15 residues. V dropped 4 bases and J dropped 0 bases, with 11 bases sitting between them. CDR1 and CDR2 (germline): SGHRS, YFSETQ. The DNA for the CDR3 is TGCGCCAGCAGCGTAACAGGGAGCTCCTACAATGAGCAGTTCTTC. Its translation: CASSVTGSSYNEQFF.

CDR3 loop: CASSLSPTGAVYEQYF. The CDR3 region has the DNA TGTGCCAGCAGCTTATCCCCGACAGGGGCGGTCTACGAGCAGTACTTC. This rearrangement joins TRBV7-6 to TRBJ2-7; 8 positions match TRBD1. The junction had 9 bases not matched to a gene; V was cut back by 2 bases and J by 3 bases. The CDR3 has 16 residues. Germline V gene lookup returns CDR1 SGHVS and CDR2 FNYEAQ.

The chain employs TRBV11-2 and TRBJ1-1; D is unclear. There are 13 residues in the CDR3. V lost 0 bases to trimming and J lost 11 bases, with 13 bases between them. Germline loops: CDR1 SGHAT, CDR2 FQNNGV. The CDR3 is CASSLEIGGRAFF. The CDR3 nucleotides are TGTGCCAGCAGCTTAGAGATCGGAGGTAGGGCTTTCTTT. Looking up the rest from reference TRBV11-2 and TRBJ1-1 gives the full variable domain: EAGVAQSPRYKIIEKRQSVAFWCNPISGHATLYWYQQILGQGPKLLIQFQNNGVVDDSQLPKDRFSAERLKGVDSTLKIQPAKLEDSAVYLCASSLEIGGRAFFGQGTRLTVV.

The gene calls are TRBV3-1 (or the pseudogene TRBV3-2) and TRBJ2-7, with 8 bases that match TRBD2. Trimming cost V 3 bases and J 3 bases; bases outside gene matches: 16. The CDR3 covers 18 residues. Germline-derived CDR1 and CDR2 are LGHDT and YNNKEL (reference sequence). The CDR3 nucleotides read TGTGCCAGCAGCCATCCTCCCCGAGGGACTAGTTGGGACTACGAGCAGTACTTC. The encoded protein is CASSHPPRGTSWDYEQYF.

The gene calls are TRBV7-3 and TRBJ1-2, with 10 bases lining up with TRBD1. The CDR3 has 14 amino acids. V shed 4 bases and J 8 bases; nucleotides not matched to a gene: 7. Germline CDR1 SGHTA, CDR2 FQGTGA. Written as DNA, the CDR3 is TGTGCCAGCAGCTCCCTCGGGACAGGGGAAGGCTACACCTTC. Translating it yields CASSSLGTGEGYTF.

This rearrangement joins TRBV7-6 to TRBJ2-7, with 9 nucleotides matching TRBD2. The germline CDR1 and CDR2 sequences are SGHVS and FNYEAQ. The CDR3 length is 15 residues. J was trimmed by 3 bases and V by 4 bases; bases with no gene match: 7. CDR3 sequence (DNA): TGTGCCAGCAGCTCTCTAGCGGGGTCCTTCTACGAGCAGTACTTC. The encoded protein is CASSSLAGSFYEQYF.

The chain uses TRBV11-2 and TRBJ2-7; 8 bases fit TRBD2. This CDR3 has 17 residues. V lost 5 bases to trimming and J lost 1 base; unmatched junction nucleotides: 13. Germline V gene lookup returns CDR1 SGHAT and CDR2 FQNNGV. Here the CDR3 reads CASSERDGRARSYEQYF. The CDR3 DNA sequence: TGTGCCAGCAGCGAACGGGACGGGAGGGCCAGGTCCTACGAGCAGTACTTC.

J is TRBJ2-5 and V is TRBV7-9, with D unresolved. The CDR3 loop spans 15 amino acids. Trimming took off 5 bases at V and 5 bases at J, with 18 bases between the two ends. Germline CDR1 reads SEHNR; CDR2 reads FQNEAQ (reference sequence). This CDR3 is CASSPTTSARETQYF. Written as DNA, the CDR3 is TGTGCCAGCAGCCCCACGACCTCAGCGAGGGAGACCCAGTACTTC. Combining the CDR3 with reference TRBV7-9 and TRBJ2-5 gives the whole variable domain DTGVSQNPRHKITKRGQNVTFRCDPISEHNRLYWYRQTLGQGPEFLTYFQNEAQLEKSRLLSDRFSAERPKGSFSTLEIQRTEQGDSAMYLCASSPTTSARETQYFGPGTRLLVL.

The rearrangement joins TRBV19 to TRBJ1-1, with D possibly matching TRBD1 (6 bases). V gave up 6 bases and J gave up 3 bases, with 17 bases separating them. The length of the CDR3 is 15 residues. Germline V gives CDR1 LNHDA, CDR2 SQIVND (reference sequence). CDR3 residues: CASSLGGGRDTEAFF. CDR3 DNA sequence: TGTGCCAGTAGCTTGGGTGGGGGCCGGGACACTGAAGCTTTCTTT.

This clone was counted a single time. The chain has TRBV5-1 and TRBJ1-6; TRBD1 aligns across 9 bases. Germline values: CDR1 SGHRS, CDR2 YFSETQ. The V and J ends lost 2 bases and 5 bases, in that order; junction bases with no gene match: 2. The length of the CDR3 is 15 residues. The CDR3 DNA is TGCGCCAGCAGCTTCGGACAGGGGCATAATTCACCCCTCCACTTT. Its protein product is CASSFGQGHNSPLHF.

This clone has a handful of counts. The V call is TRBV7-2, the J call TRBJ2-1, with TRBD2 identical over 10 bases. The V gene's germline CDR1 is SGHTA and CDR2 FQGNSA. This CDR3 has 18 amino acids. V lost 7 bases to trimming and J lost 6 bases; unmatched junction nucleotides: 18. CDR3 region: CASTSRGARLAGVNEQFF. DNA of the CDR3: TGTGCCAGCACCTCCAGGGGAGCGCGGCTAGCGGGAGTCAATGAGCAGTTCTTC. Drawing the rest from reference TRBV7-2 and TRBJ2-1, the complete variable domain is GAGVSQSPSNKVTEKGKDVELRCDPISGHTALYWYRQSLGQGLEFLIYFQGNSAPDKSGLPSDRFSAERTGGSVSTLTIQRTQQEDSAVYLCASTSRGARLAGVNEQFFGPGTRLTVL.

In DNA, the CDR3 is TGTGCCAGCAGCACTACGACAGGGATGACAGATACGCAGTATTTT. Translation: CASSTTTGMTDTQYF. J is TRBJ2-3 and V is TRBV7-9; 7 bases are shared with TRBD1. Germline-derived CDR1 and CDR2 are SEHNR and FQNEAQ (reference sequence). V lost 5 bases and J lost 3; bases outside the gene matches: 8. This CDR3 is built from 15 residues.